These 25 T cell receptor beta chains originate from one sample sequenced in a study of control samples from healthy donors and cancer patients. The data were produced by immunoSEQ multiplex PCR, yet TCRdb's version contains in-frame clones alone and is incomplete. The data show some 130,000 clones, about 92% seen once. Specimen: blood. These receptors were obtained from a woman between 45 and 60 years old in good health.

Worth noting for this clone: The junction departs from germline at one end; a sequencing error may be responsible. This chain uses TRBV28 with TRBJ1-2, with 8 positions matching TRBD1. This CDR3 has 12 amino acids. CDR1 and CDR2 from the germline V gene are MDHEN and SYDVKM. The CDR3 here is CASSPEIKGQAF. DNA for the CDR3: TGTGCCAGCAGCCCCGAGATAAAGGGACAGGCTTTC.

The chain has TRBV23-1 and TRBJ2-5; tentatively, D is TRBD1 (5 bases). TRBV23-1 is an ORF, and what it does is uncertain. The CDR3 has 15 residues. The ends were cut back, 4 bases at V and 0 bases at J, with 12 bases in the middle. The CDR3 DNA reads as TGCGCCAGCAGTCTCCTGGCAGGGAACCAAGAGACCCAGTACTTC. Protein sequence: CASSLLAGNQETQYF.

This clone came up once. The chain employs TRBV28 and TRBJ2-1; D uncertain. Looked up from germline, CDR1 is MDHEN and CDR2 is SYDVKM. This CDR3 is 13 amino acids long. V was pared by 6 bases and J by 7 bases, with 13 bases between. The CDR3 region has the DNA TGTGCCAGCAGGCTACAGTATTGGAATGAGCAGTTCTTC. It codes for CASRLQYWNEQFF.

This clone was counted a few times. The CDR3 DNA follows: TGTGCCAGCAGCCCGAACCGGGTCTATGGCTACACCTTC. Amino acids: CASSPNRVYGYTF. V gene TRBV7-9 combines with J gene TRBJ1-2; D is undetermined. V lost 5 bases and J 4 bases, leaving 11 bases between the germline ends. CDR3 length: 13 residues. The V gene's germline CDR1 is SEHNR and CDR2 FQNEAQ (reference sequence).

The chain carries TRBV5-6 and TRBJ2-7, with 10 bases aligning to TRBD1. Germline V gene lookup returns CDR1 SGHDT and CDR2 YYEEEE. Trimming cost V 3 bases and J 3 bases; bases outside gene matches: 0. This CDR3 contains 13 residues. The CDR3 reads CASSWDRGYEQYF. The DNA of the CDR3 is TGTGCCAGCAGCTGGGACAGGGGCTACGAGCAGTACTTC. Filled out from reference TRBV5-6 and TRBJ2-7, the complete variable domain reads DAGVTQSPTHLIKTRGQQVTLRCSPKSGHDTVSWYQQALGQGPQFIFQYYEEEERQRGNFPDRFSGHQFPNYSSELNVNALLLGDSALYLCASSWDRGYEQYFGPGTRLTVT.

This clone was seen once. J is TRBJ1-5 and V is TRBV19; D is perhaps TRBD1 (6 bases). The CDR3 is made up of 14 amino acids. Deletions cut 5 bases from V and 6 bases from J, with 14 bases between. CDR1 is LNHDA and CDR2 is SQIVND in the germline V gene (reference sequence). The CDR3 protein is CASSFRQVGQPQHF. DNA of the CDR3: TGTGCCAGTAGTTTTAGACAGGTTGGTCAGCCCCAGCATTTT.

The chain couples TRBV20-1 to TRBJ2-1; 10 nucleotides line up with TRBD2. The junction had 14 bases not matched to a gene; V was cut back by 3 bases and J by 6 bases. From germline, CDR1 is DFQATT and CDR2 SNEGSKA (reference sequence). This CDR3 has 17 residues. The CDR3 DNA reads as TGCAGTGCTAGTATGCGGAGCGGGGGGGGAATTCGCAATGAGCAGTTCTTC. This sequence encodes CSASMRSGGGIRNEQFF.

This clone turned up a few times. The chain uses TRBV3-1 (or the pseudogene TRBV3-2) and TRBJ2-3; 9 bases match TRBD2. The CDR3 has 17 residues. The V gene end was trimmed by 0 bases and the J gene end by 4 bases; junction bases not matched to a gene: 8. Germline V gene sequence: CDR1 LGHDT, CDR2 YNNKEL (reference sequence). For the CDR3, the DNA is TGTGCCAGCAGCCAAGAGCTAAGAGCGGGAGGTCCAGATACGCAGTATTTT. Translation: CASSQELRAGGPDTQYF.

The rearrangement joins TRBV29-1 to TRBJ2-1; weak D call: TRBD2 (5 bases). V lost 3 bases and J lost 0, with 12 bases in between. Germline assignment: CDR1 SQVTM and CDR2 ANQGSEA. CDR3 length equals 15 residues. CDR3 loop: CSVETIASSYNEQFF. The CDR3 DNA reads TGCAGCGTTGAGACCATAGCGAGCTCCTACAATGAGCAGTTCTTC.

The rearrangement uses TRBV5-4 and TRBJ2-5; D call uncertain. This CDR3 contains 15 residues. In germline, CDR1 is SGHNT, CDR2 YYREEE (reference sequence). The germline V and J ends were trimmed by 4 bases and 2 bases, with 15 bases remaining between them. Written as DNA, the CDR3 is TGTGCCAGCAGCCCCTCTGGGTTGAGACAAGAGACCCAGTACTTC. It codes for CASSPSGLRQETQYF.

V gene TRBV28 combines with J gene TRBJ1-2; no definite D call. The CDR3 sequence is 13 residues long. V shed 6 bases and J shed 0 bases, with 8 bases lying between them. CDR1 is MDHEN, CDR2 SYDVKM, per germline. This chain's CDR3 is CASSDGPNYGYTF. As DNA, the CDR3 is TGTGCCAGCAGCGATGGACCTAACTATGGCTACACCTTC.

The gene calls are TRBV13 and TRBJ2-7; D is possibly TRBD1 (9 bases). Trimming pared 5 bases from V and 1 base from J, leaving 24 bases between. The germline V gene has CDR1 PRHDT and CDR2 FYEKMQ (reference sequence). This CDR3 region has 18 residues. CDR3 protein: CASSPGQGSSGASYEQYF. The CDR3 DNA follows: TGTGCCAGCAGCCCGGGACAGGGAAGTAGCGGGGCATCCTACGAGCAGTACTTC.

The DNA of the CDR3 is TGTGCCAGCAGCTTAGCCCTCGAACTAGCTAACTATGGCTACACCTTC. As protein: CASSLALELANYGYTF. The chain combines TRBV7-9 with TRBJ1-2; D call uncertain. V lost 0 bases, J lost 0 bases, and 11 bases lay in between. The CDR3 covers 16 residues. The V gene's germline CDR1 is SEHNR and CDR2 FQNEAQ (reference sequence).

The table lists this clone with a few counts. This chain uses TRBV5-1 with TRBJ2-7, with unresolved D. CDR3 size: 14 residues. Between the trimmed V and J ends, which lost 4 bases and 0 bases, there was a span of 11 bases. Germline values: CDR1 SGHRS, CDR2 YFSETQ. The CDR3: CASSPVGSSYEQYF. As DNA, the CDR3 is TGCGCCAGCAGCCCGGTCGGTAGCTCCTACGAGCAGTACTTC.

Points on this clone: At one of its ends the junction is not consistent with the germline gene, which may arise from a read error. The chain couples TRBV7-7 to TRBJ2-5, with 15 positions matching TRBD2. The CDR3 covers 18 residues. Looked up from germline, CDR1 is SSHAT and CDR2 is FNYEAQ (reference sequence). DNA for the CDR3: TGTGCTAGCAGCTCCACGGGACTAGCGGGAGGTGGGCAAGAGACCCAGTACTTC. It encodes CASSSTGLAGGGQETQYF.

The V and J genes are TRBV5-1 and TRBJ2-7; D possibly uses TRBD1 or TRBD2 (5 bases each). Germline V gene lookup returns CDR1 SGHRS and CDR2 YFSETQ. The CDR3 sequence is 18 residues long. V lost 1 base to trimming and J lost 2 bases, with 22 bases between them. The chain's CDR3 is CASSLSVGGWGSPYEQYF. CDR3 coding DNA: TGCGCCAGCAGCTTGTCTGTCGGCGGGTGGGGCAGCCCCTACGAGCAGTACTTC.

The chain links TRBV7-8 to TRBJ2-5; D possibly corresponds to TRBD2 (6 bases). Germline-derived CDR1 and CDR2 are SGHVS and FQNEAQ. This CDR3 comprises 15 residues. Trimming removed 5 bases at V and 2 bases at J, with 15 bases between. CDR3 sequence reads: CASSRLAMFQETQYF. The CDR3 region has the DNA TGTGCCAGCAGCCGCCTAGCGATGTTTCAAGAGACCCAGTACTTC.

The chain joins TRBV4-2 to TRBJ1-1, with D possibly matching TRBD1 (5 bases). Trimming removed 0 bases at V and 1 base at J, with 12 bases between. The CDR3 covers 16 residues. The V gene's germline CDR1 is LGHNA and CDR2 YNFKEQ. CDR3 sequence: CASSQDPQGANTEAFF. The DNA of the CDR3 is TGTGCCAGCAGCCAAGATCCTCAGGGAGCGAACACTGAAGCTTTCTTT.

This chain joins TRBV2 and TRBJ1-2; D is undetermined. Trimming removed 7 bases at V and 3 bases at J, with 9 bases between. In germline, CDR1 is SNHLY, CDR2 FYNNEI. This CDR3 spans 12 amino acids. The CDR3 reads CASTNADYGYTF. The CDR3 bases are TGTGCCAGCACCAACGCTGACTATGGCTACACCTTC.

The chain joins TRBV18 to TRBJ1-1; D not resolved. From germline, CDR1 is KGHSH and CDR2 LQKENI. V was clipped by 3 bases and J by 4 bases, with 9 bases between them. CDR3 length: 13 amino acids. CDR3 protein: CASSPDLSTEAFF. The CDR3 region has the DNA TGTGCCAGCTCACCCGACCTGAGCACTGAAGCTTTCTTT.

The V call is TRBV25-1, the J call TRBJ1-6; 7 nucleotides align to TRBD1. Trimming at V came to 1 base and at J to 7 bases, leaving 10 bases not matched to a gene. Germline assignment: CDR1 MGHDK and CDR2 SYGVNS. This CDR3 contains 17 residues. For the CDR3, the DNA is TGTGCCAGCAGTGAATGGGTTTCACAGGGGTGGAATTCACCCCTCCACTTT. This codes for CASSEWVSQGWNSPLHF.

The genes are TRBV6-5 and TRBJ1-5; tentatively, D is TRBD1 (6 bases). The CDR3 length is 13 residues. Trimming took 6 bases from V and 6 from J, leaving 12 bases between them. CDR1 and CDR2 (germline): MNHEY, SVGAGI. In DNA form, the CDR3 reads TGTGCCAGCAGGGGGGGACAAGTTCAGCCCCAGCATTTT. Encoded protein: CASRGGQVQPQHF.

The V gene is TRBV27, the J gene TRBJ1-2; D possibly corresponds to TRBD1 (5 bases). V was cut by 0 bases and J by 7 bases, with 12 bases left in between. CDR3 length equals 14 residues. Germline CDR1 is MNHEY and CDR2 is SMNVEV (reference sequence). CDR3 region: CASSLSGPGGGYTF. The DNA of the CDR3 is TGTGCCAGCAGTTTATCAGGACCCGGGGGTGGCTACACCTTC.

This rearrangement joins TRBV18 to TRBJ1-1; D may be TRBD1 (5 bases). The germline V and J ends were trimmed by 1 base and 7 bases, with 19 bases remaining between them. Looked up from germline, CDR1 is KGHSH and CDR2 is LQKENI. The CDR3 has 16 amino acids. The CDR3 nucleotides read TGTGCCAGCTCACCACGGGGACTGTGGGGTAATAATGAAGCTTTCTTT. The encoded protein is CASSPRGLWGNNEAFF.

V and J are TRBV27 and TRBJ2-7; 8 positions agree with TRBD2. CDR3 length: 15 residues. CDR1 MNHEY and CDR2 SMNVEV come from the germline V gene (reference sequence). V shed 3 bases and J 2 bases; nucleotides not matched to a gene: 6. The CDR3 DNA is TGTGCCAGCAGTTTGTCAAGCGGGAGAGCCTACGAGCAGTACTTC. Protein sequence: CASSLSSGRAYEQYF.